This T cell receptor beta chain comes out of a study of T cell repertoires in cytomegalovirus infection. In the study overall: Alongside well-studied HLA-B-restricted CMV epitopes, recently identified HLA-C-restricted CMV epitopes were also used.

Germline V gene sequence: CDR1 MNHEY, CDR2 SMNVEV (reference sequence). The V gene end was trimmed by 0 bases and the J gene end by 3 bases; junction bases not matched to a gene: 18. CDR3 length: 21 amino acids. TCRdb reprocessed the reads with MiXCR, giving one entry per CDR3 protein. The data contain almost 90,000 distinct CDR3 sequences, about 29% of them singletons. In this sample, this clonotype turned up a few times. The antigen is not known. The V gene is TRBV27, the J gene TRBJ2-3; TRBD2 aligns across 10 bases. The material was CD8+ T cells from cultured PBMCs, obtained from culture after CMV antigen stimulation. The TCR comes from a human donor in good health (CMV status not recorded). Some clones in this sample may be carry-over from other donors' samples. CDR3 sequence reads: CASSLSLLNMVAGGQTDTQYF. In nucleotides, the CDR3 is TGTGCCAGCAGTTTATCCCTCCTAAATATGGTAGCGGGGGGTCAGACAGATACGCAGTATTTT.